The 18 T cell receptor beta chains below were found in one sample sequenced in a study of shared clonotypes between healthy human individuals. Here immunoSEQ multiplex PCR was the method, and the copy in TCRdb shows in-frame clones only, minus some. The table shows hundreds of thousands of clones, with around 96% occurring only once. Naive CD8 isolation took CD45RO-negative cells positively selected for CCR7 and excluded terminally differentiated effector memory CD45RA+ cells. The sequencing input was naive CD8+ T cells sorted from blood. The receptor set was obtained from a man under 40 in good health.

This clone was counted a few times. CDR3 bases: TGTGCCAGCAGCTTAGGGGAAATAACTGGAAACACCATATATTTT. This codes for CASSLGEITGNTIYF. The rearrangement joins TRBV7-9 to TRBJ1-3, with D unclear. V lost 1 base, J lost 2 bases, and 9 bases lay in between. The CDR3 runs 15 residues. CDR1 and CDR2 (germline): SEHNR, FQNEAQ (reference sequence).

The CDR3 loop reads CASSPQGLAGELAKNIQYF. The DNA of the CDR3 is TGTGCCAGTAGCCCCCAGGGGTTAGCGGGAGAACTCGCCAAAAACATTCAGTACTTC. V and J are TRBV19 and TRBJ2-4; TRBD2 aligns across 9 bases. CDR1 and CDR2 (germline): LNHDA, SQIVND (reference sequence). This CDR3 is 19 amino acids long. Trimming cost V 6 bases and J 1 base; bases outside gene matches: 16.

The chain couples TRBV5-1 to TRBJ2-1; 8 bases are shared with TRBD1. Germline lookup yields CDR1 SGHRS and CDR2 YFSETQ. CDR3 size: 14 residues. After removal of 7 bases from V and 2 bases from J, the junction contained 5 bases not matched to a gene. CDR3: CASGDRFAYNEQFF. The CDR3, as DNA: TGCGCCAGCGGGGACAGGTTCGCCTACAATGAGCAGTTCTTC. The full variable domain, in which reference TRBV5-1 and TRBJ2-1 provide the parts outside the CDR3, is KAGVTQTPRYLIKTRGQQVTLSCSPISGHRSVSWYQQTPGQGLQFLFEYFSETQRNKGNFPGRFSGRQFSNSRSEMNVSTLELGDSALYLCASGDRFAYNEQFFGPGTRLTVL.

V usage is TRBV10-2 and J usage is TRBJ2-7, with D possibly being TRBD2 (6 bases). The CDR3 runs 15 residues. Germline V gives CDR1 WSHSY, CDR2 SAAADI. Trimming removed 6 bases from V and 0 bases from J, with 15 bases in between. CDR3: CASSHLAESSYEQYF. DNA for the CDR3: TGCGCCAGCAGCCATTTAGCGGAAAGCTCCTACGAGCAGTACTTC.

Here the CDR3 reads CASSQETPLTGANVLTF. The CDR3 coding sequence is TGCGCCAGCAGCCAAGAAACCCCTTTAACAGGGGCCAACGTCCTGACTTTC. The gene calls are TRBV4-3 and TRBJ2-6; D gene ambiguous. Deletions cut 0 bases from V and 4 bases from J, with 13 bases between. Per germline, CDR1 LGHNA and CDR2 YSLEER. The CDR3 spans 17 residues.

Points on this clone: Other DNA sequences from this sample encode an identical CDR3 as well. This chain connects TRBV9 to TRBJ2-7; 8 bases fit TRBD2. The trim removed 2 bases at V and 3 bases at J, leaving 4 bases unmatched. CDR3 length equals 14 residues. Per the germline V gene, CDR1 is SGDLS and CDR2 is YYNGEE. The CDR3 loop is CASSVGSGDYEQYF. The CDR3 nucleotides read TGTGCCAGCAGCGTGGGTAGCGGGGACTACGAGCAGTACTTC.

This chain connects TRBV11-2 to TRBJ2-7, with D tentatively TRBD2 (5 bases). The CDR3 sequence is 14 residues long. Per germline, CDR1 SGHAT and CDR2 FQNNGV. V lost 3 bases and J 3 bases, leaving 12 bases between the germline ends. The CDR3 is CASSFKGSYYEQYF. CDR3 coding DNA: TGTGCCAGCAGCTTCAAAGGGAGCTACTACGAGCAGTACTTC.

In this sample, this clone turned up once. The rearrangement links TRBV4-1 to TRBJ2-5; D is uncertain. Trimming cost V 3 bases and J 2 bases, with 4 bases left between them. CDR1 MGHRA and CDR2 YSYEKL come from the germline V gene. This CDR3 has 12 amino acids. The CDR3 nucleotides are TGCGCCAGCAGCCACGAACAAGAGACCCAGTACTTC. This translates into CASSHEQETQYF.

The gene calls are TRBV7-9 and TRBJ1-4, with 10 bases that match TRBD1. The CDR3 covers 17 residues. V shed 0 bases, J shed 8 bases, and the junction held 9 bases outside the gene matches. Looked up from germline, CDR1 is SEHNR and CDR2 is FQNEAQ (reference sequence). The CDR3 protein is CASSLASRQGAREKLFF. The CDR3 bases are TGTGCCAGCAGCTTAGCCAGTCGACAGGGGGCGCGGGAAAAACTGTTTTTT. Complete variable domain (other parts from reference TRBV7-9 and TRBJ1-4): DTGVSQNPRHKITKRGQNVTFRCDPISEHNRLYWYRQTLGQGPEFLTYFQNEAQLEKSRLLSDRFSAERPKGSFSTLEIQRTEQGDSAMYLCASSLASRQGAREKLFFGSGTQLSVL.

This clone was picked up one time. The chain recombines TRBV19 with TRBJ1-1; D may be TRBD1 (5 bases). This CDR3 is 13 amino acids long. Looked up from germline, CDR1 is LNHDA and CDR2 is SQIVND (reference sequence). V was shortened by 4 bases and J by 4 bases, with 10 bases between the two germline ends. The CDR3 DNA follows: TGTGCCAGTAGTACAAACGGGGGCACTGAAGCTTTCTTT. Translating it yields CASSTNGGTEAFF.

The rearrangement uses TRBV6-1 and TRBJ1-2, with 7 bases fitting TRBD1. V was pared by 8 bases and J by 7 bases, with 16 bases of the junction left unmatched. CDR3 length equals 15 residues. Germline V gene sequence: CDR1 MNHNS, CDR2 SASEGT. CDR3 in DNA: TGTGCCAGCGCGAACGTTTGGGACAGCGTGGGTGGCTACACCTTC. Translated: CASANVWDSVGGYTF.

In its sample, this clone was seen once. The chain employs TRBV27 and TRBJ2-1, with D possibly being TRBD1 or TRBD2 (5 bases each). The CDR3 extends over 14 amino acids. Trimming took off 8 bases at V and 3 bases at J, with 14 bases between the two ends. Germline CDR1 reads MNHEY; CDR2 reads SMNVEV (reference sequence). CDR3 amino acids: CASGTGTLYNEQFF. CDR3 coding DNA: TGTGCCAGCGGGACCGGGACGCTCTACAATGAGCAGTTCTTC.

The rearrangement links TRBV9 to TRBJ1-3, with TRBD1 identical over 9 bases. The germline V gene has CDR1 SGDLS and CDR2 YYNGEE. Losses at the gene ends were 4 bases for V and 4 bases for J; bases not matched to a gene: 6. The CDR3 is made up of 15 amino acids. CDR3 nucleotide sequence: TGTGCCAGCAGCCCGAGGACAGGGGTAGGAAACACCATATATTTT. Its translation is CASSPRTGVGNTIYF.

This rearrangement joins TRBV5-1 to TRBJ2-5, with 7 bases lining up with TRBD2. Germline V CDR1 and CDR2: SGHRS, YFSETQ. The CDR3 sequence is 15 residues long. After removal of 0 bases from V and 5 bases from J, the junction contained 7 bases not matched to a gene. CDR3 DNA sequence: TGCGCCAGCAGCTTGGTCGCGGGAGTCGTCGAGACCCAGTACTTC. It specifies CASSLVAGVVETQYF.

The CDR3 loop reads CSAPGLAADNEQFF. The CDR3 nucleotides are TGCAGCGCACCGGGACTAGCGGCCGACAATGAGCAGTTCTTC. This chain links TRBV29-1 with TRBJ2-1, with 11 bases aligning to TRBD2. The CDR3 is 14 amino acids. Germline trimming cut 7 bases from V and 5 bases from J; bases unmatched to any gene: 7. Germline V gene sequence: CDR1 SQVTM, CDR2 ANQGSEA.

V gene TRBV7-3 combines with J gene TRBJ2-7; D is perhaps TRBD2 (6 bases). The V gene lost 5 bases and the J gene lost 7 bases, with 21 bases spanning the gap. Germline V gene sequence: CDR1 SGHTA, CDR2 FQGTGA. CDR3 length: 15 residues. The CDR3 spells CASSRGGLAKGEQYF. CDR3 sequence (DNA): TGTGCCAGCAGCCGTGGTGGGCTAGCGAAAGGGGAGCAGTACTTC.

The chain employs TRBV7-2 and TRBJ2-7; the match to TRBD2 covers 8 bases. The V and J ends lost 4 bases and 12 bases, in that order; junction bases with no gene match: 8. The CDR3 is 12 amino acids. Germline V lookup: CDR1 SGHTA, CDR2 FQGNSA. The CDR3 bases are TGTGCCAGCAGCTGGACTAGCATGGATAGGTACTTC. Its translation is CASSWTSMDRYF.

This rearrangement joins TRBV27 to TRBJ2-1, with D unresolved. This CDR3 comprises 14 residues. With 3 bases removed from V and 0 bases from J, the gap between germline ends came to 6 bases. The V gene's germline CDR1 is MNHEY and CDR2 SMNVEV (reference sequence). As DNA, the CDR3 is TGTGCCAGCAGTTTTGCCACCTCCTACAATGAGCAGTTCTTC. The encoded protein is CASSFATSYNEQFF.